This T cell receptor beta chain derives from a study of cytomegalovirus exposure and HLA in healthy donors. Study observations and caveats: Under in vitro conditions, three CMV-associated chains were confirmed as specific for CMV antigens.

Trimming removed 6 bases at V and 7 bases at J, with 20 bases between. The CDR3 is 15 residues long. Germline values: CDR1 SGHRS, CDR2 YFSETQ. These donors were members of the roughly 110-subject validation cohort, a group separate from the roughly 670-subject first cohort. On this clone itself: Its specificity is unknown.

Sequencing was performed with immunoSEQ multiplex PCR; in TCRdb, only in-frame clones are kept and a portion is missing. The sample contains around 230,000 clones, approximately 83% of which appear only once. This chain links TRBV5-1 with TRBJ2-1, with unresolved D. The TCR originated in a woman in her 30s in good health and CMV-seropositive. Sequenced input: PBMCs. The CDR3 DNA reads TGCGCCAGCAACCCCGGTATAGCCGGTAGGAATGAGCAGTTCTTC. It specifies CASNPGIAGRNEQFF.